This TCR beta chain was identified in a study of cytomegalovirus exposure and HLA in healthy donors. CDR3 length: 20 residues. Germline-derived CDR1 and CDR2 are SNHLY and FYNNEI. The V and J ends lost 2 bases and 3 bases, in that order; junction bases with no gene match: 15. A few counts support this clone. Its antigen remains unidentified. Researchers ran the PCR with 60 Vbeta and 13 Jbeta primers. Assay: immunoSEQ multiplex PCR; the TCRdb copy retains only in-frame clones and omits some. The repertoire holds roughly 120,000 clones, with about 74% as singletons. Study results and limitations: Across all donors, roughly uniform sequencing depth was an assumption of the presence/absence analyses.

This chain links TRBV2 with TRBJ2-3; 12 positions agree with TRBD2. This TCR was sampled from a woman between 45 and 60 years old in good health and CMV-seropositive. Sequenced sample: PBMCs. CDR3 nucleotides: TGTGCCAGCAGTGAATTCCTAGCGGGGGGGCGGTTTTATGAGACAGATACGCAGTATTTT. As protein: CASSEFLAGGRFYETDTQYF.